Given below is one TCR beta chain in context. TCRdb's table, derived via immunoSEQ multiplex PCR, lists solely in-frame clones and lacks some. The sample lists fewer than 150,000 clones, 75% to 90% occurring once. The source of the sample is a study of blood T cell repertoires in COVID-19. This receptor was identified in a man aged 25-45 years who had recovered from COVID-19. Sequenced material: PBMCs or T cells enriched from blood (not recorded which).

The CDR3 region is CASSEAVNMDYGYTF. The CDR3 nucleotides read TGTGCCAGCAGTGAAGCGGTTAACATGGACTATGGCTACACCTTC. This chain connects TRBV6-1 to TRBJ1-2; unclear D gene. Germline CDR1 and CDR2: MNHNS and SASEGT. The CDR3 consists of 15 residues. V gave up 0 bases and J gave up 3 bases, with 11 bases separating them.